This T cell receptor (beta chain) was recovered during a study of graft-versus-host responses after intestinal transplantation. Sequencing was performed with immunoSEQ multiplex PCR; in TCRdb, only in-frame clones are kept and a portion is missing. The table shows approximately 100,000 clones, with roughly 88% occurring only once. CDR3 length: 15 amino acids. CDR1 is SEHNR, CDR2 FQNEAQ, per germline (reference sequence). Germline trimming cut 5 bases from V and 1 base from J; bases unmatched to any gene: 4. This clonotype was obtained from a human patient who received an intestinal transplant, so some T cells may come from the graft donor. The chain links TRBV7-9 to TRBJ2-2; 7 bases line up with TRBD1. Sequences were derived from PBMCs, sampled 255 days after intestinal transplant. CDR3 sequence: CASSLGGENTGELFF. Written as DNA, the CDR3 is TGTGCCAGCAGCCTAGGGGGCGAGAACACCGGGGAGCTGTTTTTT.